The clone carrying this T cell receptor beta chain was seen a few times. No antigen is known for it. The sample originates from a study of T cell repertoires in aging, cancer and after chemotherapy. The CDR3 spans 14 residues. Germline V CDR1 and CDR2: MNHEY, SVGAGI. With 7 bases clipped from V and 8 bases from J, the junction kept 9 bases outside the gene matches. Study results and caveats: Untreated cancer patients had significantly lower blood TCR diversity than age-matched healthy donors. Loss of evenness, beyond lost richness, contributed to age-related TCR diversity decline in cancer patients. Rebound thymic output was suggested by rising median generation probability during chemotherapy in each cancer cohort.

Multiplex touch-down PCR with TRB-A/B primers amplified rearranged V-D-J TRB sequences. MiXCR was run by TCRdb on the multiplex PCR reads, yielding one entry per CDR3 protein. Here the sample spans around 11,000 distinct CDR3 sequences, less than 45% being singletons. The template was genomic DNA from peripheral blood, not RNA. The TCR was taken from a human donor in good health. The sequencing input was blood. The rearrangement joins TRBV6-5 to TRBJ1-4; 8 positions match TRBD1. The CDR3 DNA reads TGTGCCAGCACCGCCGGACAGGGCAGGGAAAAACTGTTTTTT. Translating gives CASTAGQGREKLFF.